The present entry profiles one TCR beta chain with its context. Its antigen is undetermined. The junction and the germline gene differ at one end; a read error may be behind it. The sample belongs to a study of tumor-infiltrating lymphocytes in primary liver carcinoma. Overall study context: Patients diagnosed with primary liver carcinoma received treatment through surgical resection. Tumors were staged T1-T3 N0M0 and measured about 4.2 to 10 cm across.

Blood RNA came from unsorted whole blood; germline DNA was also extracted. Starting material of around 460 ng total RNA yielded TCR beta cDNA via a constant-region primer. Slightly modified ARM-PCR served as the procedure for the TCR beta libraries. These libraries came from three rounds of nested multiplex PCR. Researchers ran the first two PCR rounds for roughly 10 cycles each with TRBV1-TRBV30 forward primers and a C-beta reverse primer. Using its own MiXCR run on the multiplex PCR reads, TCRdb lists one record per CDR3 protein. The sample records 330,000 or so distinct CDR3 sequences, about two thirds being singletons. Findings and limits, study-wide: Against blood, tumors held a significantly higher top-250-clone fraction (p = 0.039). Tumor-adjacent and tumor-blood pairs shared a smaller degree of overlap than tumor region pairs.

Germline CDR1 SGHNT, CDR2 YYREEE (reference sequence). There are 16 residues in the CDR3. J is TRBJ1-2 and V is TRBV5-4, with no clear D. The sequence was obtained from a man aged 35 to 55 with primary liver carcinoma and hepatitis B virus infection. Specimen: peripheral blood. The CDR3 DNA reads TGTGCCAGCAGCTTGAGAAGAGTAACAGATGGCTATAGCTACACCTTC. It specifies CASSLRRVTDGYSYTF.